This T cell receptor beta chain derives from a study of T cell changes during pregnancy in multiple sclerosis. Measured with immunoSEQ multiplex PCR; TCRdb has only the in-frame clones, and not every one. In the table there are fewer than 100,000 clones, about 89% of which are singletons. Per germline, CDR1 SNHLY and CDR2 FYNNEI. The CDR3 length is 13 residues. V lost 6 bases to trimming and J lost 0 bases, with 3 bases between them. This receptor was taken from a female donor with multiple sclerosis, enrolled in a pregnancy study. The rearrangement uses TRBV2 and TRBJ2-6; D remains unclear. The specimen comprised peripheral blood, sampled before pregnancy. This CDR3 reads CASSSSGANVLTF. The CDR3 DNA follows: TGTGCCAGCAGCTCCTCTGGGGCCAACGTCCTGACTTTC.